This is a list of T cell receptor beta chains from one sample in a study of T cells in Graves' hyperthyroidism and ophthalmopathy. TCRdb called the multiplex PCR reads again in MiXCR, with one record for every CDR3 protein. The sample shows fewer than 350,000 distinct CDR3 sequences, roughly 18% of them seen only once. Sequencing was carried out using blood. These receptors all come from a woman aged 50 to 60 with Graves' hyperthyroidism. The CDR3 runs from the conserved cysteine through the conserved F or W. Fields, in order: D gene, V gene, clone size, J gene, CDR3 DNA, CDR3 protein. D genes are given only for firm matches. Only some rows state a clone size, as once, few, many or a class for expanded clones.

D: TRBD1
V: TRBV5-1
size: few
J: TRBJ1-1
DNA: TGCGCCAGCAGCACCGGACAGGGGGGCGGGGGCACTGAAGCTTTCTTT
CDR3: CASSTGQGGGGTEAFF

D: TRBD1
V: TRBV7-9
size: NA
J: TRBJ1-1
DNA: TGTGCCAGCAGCTTATATCGGGGGATTTCCAGGGGGCGGACCACTGAAGCTTTCTTT
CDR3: CASSLYRGISRGRTTEAFF

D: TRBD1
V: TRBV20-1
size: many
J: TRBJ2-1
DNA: TGCAGTGCTAGAGACCTTACAGGGGGCAGATTTGATGAGCAGTTCTTC
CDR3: CSARDLTGGRFDEQFF

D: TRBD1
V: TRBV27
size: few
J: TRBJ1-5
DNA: TGTGCCAGACGGACAGGGGCGAGGGTAACGGATCAGCCCCAGCATTTT
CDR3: CARRTGARVTDQPQHF

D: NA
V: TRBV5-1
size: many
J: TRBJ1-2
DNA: TGCGCCAGCAGCTTTAACAACAACTATGGCTACACCTTC
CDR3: CASSFNNNYGYTF

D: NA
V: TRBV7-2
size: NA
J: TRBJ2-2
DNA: TGTGCCAGCAGCTCCACCCAGCAGGCGGAGAACACCGGGGAGCTGTTTTTT
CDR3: CASSSTQQAENTGELFF

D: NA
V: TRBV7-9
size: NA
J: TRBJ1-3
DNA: TGTGCCAGCAGCTTAGCGGGCGGAAACACCATATATTTT
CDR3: CASSLAGGNTIYF

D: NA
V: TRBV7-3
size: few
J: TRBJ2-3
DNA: TGTGCCAGCAGCTTAAGTCCCCGCACAGATACGCAGTATTTT
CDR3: CASSLSPRTDTQYF

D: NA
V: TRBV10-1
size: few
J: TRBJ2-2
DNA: TGCGCCAGCAGTGCATCAGGCGTAACCGGGGAGCTGTTTTTT
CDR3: CASSASGVTGELFF

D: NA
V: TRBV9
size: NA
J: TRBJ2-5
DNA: TGTGCCAGCAGCGCTGAGGACGAGACCCAGTACTTC
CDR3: CASSAEDETQYF

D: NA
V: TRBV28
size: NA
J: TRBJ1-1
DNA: TGTGCCAGCAGTCATAGAGGGACAAAAGAAGCTTTCTTT
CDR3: CASSHRGTKEAFF

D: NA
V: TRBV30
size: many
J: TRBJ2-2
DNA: TGTGCCTGCGGTTGGTTACCCGGGGAGCTGTTTTTT
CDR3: CACGWLPGELFF

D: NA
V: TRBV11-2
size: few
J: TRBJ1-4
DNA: TGTGCCAGCAGCTTAGATCCTACCTTTAATGAAAAACTGTTTTTT
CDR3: CASSLDPTFNEKLFF

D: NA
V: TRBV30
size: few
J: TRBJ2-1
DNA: TGTGCCTGGGGCGATTTGCAGTACAATGAGCAGTTCTTC
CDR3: CAWGDLQYNEQFF

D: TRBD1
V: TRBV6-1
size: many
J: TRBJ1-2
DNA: TGTGCCACCCCCATGGCACGAAATACAGGGGATGGCTACACCTTC
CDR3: CATPMARNTGDGYTF

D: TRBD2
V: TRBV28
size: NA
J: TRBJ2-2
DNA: TGTGCCAGCAGTTTATTTTACGCAGGAAGGTCTAGCGGGAAGGGAGTGCCCGGGGAGCCGTTTTTT
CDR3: CASSLFYAGRSSGKGVPGEPFF

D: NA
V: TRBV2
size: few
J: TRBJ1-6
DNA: TGTGCCAGCAGTGTCCAGGGCGGGTATAATTCACCCCTCCACTTT
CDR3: CASSVQGGYNSPLHF

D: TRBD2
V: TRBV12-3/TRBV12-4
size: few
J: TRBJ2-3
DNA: TGTGCCAGCAGTTTATCGGGGGGTCCTAGCGCAGATACGCAGTATTTT
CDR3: CASSLSGGPSADTQYF

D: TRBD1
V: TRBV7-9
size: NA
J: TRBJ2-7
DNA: TGTGCCAGCAGCCCACAGGGGGTGTACGAGCAGTACTTC
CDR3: CASSPQGVYEQYF

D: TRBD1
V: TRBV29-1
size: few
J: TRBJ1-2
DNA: TGCAGCGCAGGTCGACAGGGAGATATCTATGGCTACACCTTC
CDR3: CSAGRQGDIYGYTF

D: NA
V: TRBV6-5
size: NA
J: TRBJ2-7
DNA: TGTGCCAGCAGTTACGGGGTCGCTAATACCGACGAGCAGTACTTC
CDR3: CASSYGVANTDEQYF

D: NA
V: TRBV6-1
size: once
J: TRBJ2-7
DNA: TGTGCCAGCAGTGAATTCAGGGTCGGGCAGTACTTC
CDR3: CASSEFRVGQYF

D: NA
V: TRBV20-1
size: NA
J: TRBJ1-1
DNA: TGCAGTGCTAGAGATGGTACCGGGGGCACTGAAGCTTTCTTT
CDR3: CSARDGTGGTEAFF

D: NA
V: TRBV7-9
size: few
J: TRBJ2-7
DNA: TGTGCAACCGGGGCGCCCGAGCAGTACTTC
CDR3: CATGAPEQYF

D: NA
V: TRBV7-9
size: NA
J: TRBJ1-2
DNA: TGTGCCAGCAGCTTAGGGGACGGTACTAACTATGGCTACACCTTC
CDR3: CASSLGDGTNYGYTF

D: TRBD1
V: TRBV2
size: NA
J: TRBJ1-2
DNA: TGTGCCAGCAGCGCCACGACAGGGGGCGGTGGCTACACCTTC
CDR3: CASSATTGGGGYTF

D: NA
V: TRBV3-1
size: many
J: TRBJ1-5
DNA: TGTGCCAGCAGCCAAGATGGCGGCTCTAGCAATCAGCCCCAGCATTTT
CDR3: CASSQDGGSSNQPQHF

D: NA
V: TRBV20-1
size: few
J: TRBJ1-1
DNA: TGCAGTGCCCGAAAGGGGGGGGGGAACACTGAAGCTTTCTTT
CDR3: CSARKGGGNTEAFF

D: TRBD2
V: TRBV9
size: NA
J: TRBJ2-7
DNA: TGTGCCAGCAGCGAAAATAGCGGGGGGTTGTACGAGCAGTACTTC
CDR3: CASSENSGGLYEQYF

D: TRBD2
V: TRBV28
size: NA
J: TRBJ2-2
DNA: TGTGCCAGCAGTATGTTCTCCGGGACTAGCGGGGCCTGGAGCACCGGGGAGCTGTTTTTT
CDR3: CASSMFSGTSGAWSTGELFF

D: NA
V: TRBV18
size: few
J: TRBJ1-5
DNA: TGTGCCAGCTCACCAGGGGACGGCAATCAGCCCCAGCATTTT
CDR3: CASSPGDGNQPQHF